This note documents a single T cell receptor (beta chain) sequence. The target antigen is unknown. The data belong to a study of cytomegalovirus exposure and HLA in healthy donors. Study-wide context: From HLA-typed donors, an early data release held roughly 80 million unique TCRs.

PCR amplification relied on 60 Vbeta primers (plus 13 Jbeta primers). TCRdb's table, derived via immunoSEQ multiplex PCR, lists solely in-frame clones and lacks some. Here the sample spans tens of thousands of clones, about three quarters being singletons. This CDR3 is built from 17 residues. V gave up 4 bases and J gave up 1 base, with 17 bases separating them. The germline V gene has CDR1 MNHEY and CDR2 SMNVEV (reference sequence). Study-level results: Presence/absence results assume similar sequencing depth per donor, which may not hold. With later analysis, a missense DCLRE1C variant became linked to TCR beta V- and J-gene trimming.

The sample consisted of PBMCs. The sequence was obtained from a man over 45 in good health and CMV-seropositive. The chain employs TRBV27 and TRBJ1-5; D remains unclear. CDR3 DNA: TGTGCCAGCAGTTCCCCCTCGGGTAAGGAGAGCAATCAGCCCCAGCATTTT. It codes for CASSSPSGKESNQPQHF.